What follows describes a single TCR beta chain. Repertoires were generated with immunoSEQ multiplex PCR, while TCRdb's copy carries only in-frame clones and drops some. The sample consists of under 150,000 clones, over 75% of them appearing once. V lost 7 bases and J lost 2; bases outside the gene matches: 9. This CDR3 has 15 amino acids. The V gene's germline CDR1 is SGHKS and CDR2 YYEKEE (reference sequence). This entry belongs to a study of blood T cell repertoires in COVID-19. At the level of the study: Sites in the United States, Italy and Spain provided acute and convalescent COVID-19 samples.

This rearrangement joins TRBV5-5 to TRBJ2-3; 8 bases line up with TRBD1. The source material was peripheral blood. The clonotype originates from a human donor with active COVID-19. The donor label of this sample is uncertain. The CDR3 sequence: CASCQTGDHTDTQYF. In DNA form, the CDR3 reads TGTGCCAGCTGCCAGACAGGGGATCACACAGATACGCAGTATTTT.